The 13 T cell receptor beta chains below all came from one sample that was sequenced in a study of beta chain features in type 1 diabetes. Findings and limits, study-wide: Moderately but significantly shorter TCRB CDR3s were found in Type 1 diabetes patients in all four CD4+ subsets.

As every portion of the isolated RNA was reverse transcribed, the sequencing read expressed TCRB transcripts. The assay was immunoSEQ multiplex PCR, and TCRdb's table has in-frame clones only and misses some. This table holds under 850,000 clones, 10% to 15% found once. No cognate antigen is known for these TCRs. Sequencing was performed on naive CD4+ T cells from blood. All receptors come from a man younger than 35 with type 1 diabetes.

The chain couples TRBV11-3 to TRBJ2-1, with 7 bases fitting TRBD1. The J segment lost 4 bases and the V segment lost 4 bases, leaving 13 bases of the junction unmatched. Per germline, CDR1 SGHNT and CDR2 YENEEA. The CDR3 runs 17 residues. The CDR3 reads CASSSHRGLDSYNEQFF. In DNA form, the CDR3 reads TGTGCCAGCAGCTCCCACAGGGGCCTGGACTCTTACAATGAGCAGTTCTTC. The entire variable domain, with the rest obtained from reference TRBV11-3 and TRBJ2-1, is as follows: EAGVVQSPRYKIIEKKQPVAFWCNPISGHNTLYWYLQNLGQGPELLIRYENEEAVDDSQLPKDRFSAERLKGVDSTLKIQPAELGDSAVYLCASSSHRGLDSYNEQFFGPGTRLTVL.

In its sample, this clone was seen a few times. The V call is TRBV7-9, the J call TRBJ1-1; TRBD1 might be the D (6 bases). The V end was cut by 5 bases, the J end by 6 bases, with 7 bases between. The germline V gene has CDR1 SEHNR and CDR2 FQNEAQ (reference sequence). The CDR3 is made up of 11 amino acids. In nucleotides, the CDR3 is TGTGCCAGCAGCAGGACAGCTGAAGCTTTCTTT. As protein: CASSRTAEAFF. Full variable domain (remainder filled in from reference TRBV7-9 and TRBJ1-1): DTGVSQNPRHKITKRGQNVTFRCDPISEHNRLYWYRQTLGQGPEFLTYFQNEAQLEKSRLLSDRFSAERPKGSFSTLEIQRTEQGDSAMYLCASSRTAEAFFGQGTRLTVV.

The chain is built from TRBV10-3 and TRBJ1-2, with no clear D. V dropped 4 bases and J dropped 0 bases, with 6 bases sitting between them. The CDR3 length is 13 residues. Germline V gene lookup returns CDR1 ENHRY and CDR2 SYGVKD. The CDR3 region has the DNA TGTGCCATCAGTGCAGGATCTAACTATGGCTACACCTTC. It encodes CAISAGSNYGYTF.

This sequence joins TRBV18 and TRBJ2-3; D may be TRBD1 (6 bases). This CDR3 is built from 15 residues. Germline V CDR1 and CDR2: KGHSH, LQKENI. The V gene lost 0 bases and the J gene lost 5 bases, with 12 bases spanning the gap. The CDR3 here is CASSPPSLQGDTQYF. CDR3 nucleotide sequence: TGTGCCAGCTCACCACCTTCGCTACAGGGAGATACGCAGTATTTT.

This clone has only a few counts. The rearrangement links TRBV30 to TRBJ1-2; D is uncertain. This CDR3 has 12 residues. Trimming cost V 0 bases and J 8 bases, with 10 bases left between them. Germline lookup yields CDR1 GTSNPN and CDR2 SVGIG (reference sequence). DNA of the CDR3: TGTGCCTGGAGTGTCCCGGCGGGGGGCTACACCTTC. Translated: CAWSVPAGGYTF.

This chain links TRBV25-1 with TRBJ1-1; the D gene is possibly TRBD1 (5 bases). The germline CDR1 and CDR2 sequences are MGHDK and SYGVNS. Trimming stripped 2 bases from V and 8 bases from J, with 12 bases between. This CDR3 region has 13 residues. CDR3 region: CASSERGQREAFF. Here the CDR3 DNA reads TGTGCCAGCAGTGAACGGGGCCAGAGGGAAGCTTTCTTT.

The gene calls are TRBV5-1 and TRBJ2-1; D may be TRBD2 (6 bases). Germline V lookup: CDR1 SGHRS, CDR2 YFSETQ. V dropped 4 bases and J dropped 12 bases, with 26 bases sitting between them. The CDR3 length is 16 residues. The CDR3 DNA reads TGCGCCAGCAGCGTTCAAGGCGGGGCCCTAACCGCCGCGCAGTTCTTC. As protein: CASSVQGGALTAAQFF.

In this sample, this clone turned up a few times. The genes are TRBV10-2 and TRBJ1-1; no clear D. The V end was cut by 1 base, the J end by 0 bases, with 9 bases between. This CDR3 is 15 amino acids long. In germline, CDR1 is WSHSY, CDR2 SAAADI. CDR3 nucleotide sequence: TGCGCCAGCAGTGAGTACGGCGGATTGAACACTGAAGCTTTCTTT. Translated, it gives CASSEYGGLNTEAFF.

This chain joins TRBV5-6 and TRBJ2-3, with TRBD2 matching 9 bases. The J segment lost 5 bases and the V segment lost 2 bases, leaving 12 bases of the junction unmatched. CDR1 and CDR2 (germline): SGHDT, YYEEEE. This CDR3 has 17 amino acids. The CDR3, as DNA: TGTGCCAGCAGCTTACGAATAGCGGGGGCCCTTGGAGATACGCAGTATTTT. It encodes CASSLRIAGALGDTQYF.

The chain employs TRBV10-3 and TRBJ2-1; maybe TRBD2 (5 bases). V was pared by 3 bases and J by 1 base, with 10 bases between. The CDR3 is made up of 15 amino acids. Germline-derived CDR1 and CDR2 are ENHRY and SYGVKD. This chain's CDR3 is CAISDTGLSYNEQFF. In DNA form, the CDR3 reads TGTGCCATCAGTGATACTGGACTTTCCTACAATGAGCAGTTCTTC.

A note on this clone: The sample holds other DNA sequences that translate to the same CDR3. The J gene is TRBJ1-1, the V gene TRBV30; D gene unclear. The germline V gene has CDR1 GTSNPN and CDR2 SVGIG (reference sequence). V lost 0 bases, J lost 0 bases, and 2 bases lay in between. CDR3 length: 12 residues. CDR3 sequence: CAWSVMNTEAFF. The CDR3 nucleotides are TGTGCCTGGAGTGTGATGAACACTGAAGCTTTCTTT.

The table lists this clone with a few counts. V gene TRBV28 combines with J gene TRBJ2-1; 9 nucleotides align to TRBD2. The ends lost 4 bases at V and 1 base at J; junction bases unmatched: 5. The CDR3 contains 16 residues. Germline CDR1 is MDHEN and CDR2 is SYDVKM. This CDR3 reads CASSSAGGVSYNEQFF. In DNA, the CDR3 is TGTGCCAGCAGTTCGGCGGGGGGGGTGTCCTACAATGAGCAGTTCTTC.

This chain connects TRBV19 to TRBJ1-1, with 7 bases that match TRBD1. J lost 0 bases, V lost 8 bases, and 9 bases had no gene match. The CDR3 runs to 15 residues. Germline CDR1 is LNHDA and CDR2 is SQIVND (reference sequence). DNA for the CDR3: TGTGCCAGTTCCCCGGACAGGCTAGTGAACACTGAAGCTTTCTTT. Amino acid sequence: CASSPDRLVNTEAFF.